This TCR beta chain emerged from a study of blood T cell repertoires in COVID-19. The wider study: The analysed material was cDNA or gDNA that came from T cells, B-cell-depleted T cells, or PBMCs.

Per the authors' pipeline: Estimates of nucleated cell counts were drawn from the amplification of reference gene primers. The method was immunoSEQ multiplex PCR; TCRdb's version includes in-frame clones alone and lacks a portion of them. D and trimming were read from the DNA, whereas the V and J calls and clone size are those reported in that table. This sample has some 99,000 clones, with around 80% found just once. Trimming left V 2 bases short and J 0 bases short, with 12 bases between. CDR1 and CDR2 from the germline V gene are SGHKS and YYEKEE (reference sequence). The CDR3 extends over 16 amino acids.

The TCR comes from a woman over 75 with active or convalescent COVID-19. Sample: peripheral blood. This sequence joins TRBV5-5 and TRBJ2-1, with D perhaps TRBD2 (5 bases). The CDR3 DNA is TGTGCCAGCAGCTTCGGGCGGGCTAGCTCCTACAATGAGCAGTTCTTC. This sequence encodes CASSFGRASSYNEQFF. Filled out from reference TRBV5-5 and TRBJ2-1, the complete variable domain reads DAGVTQSPTHLIKTRGQQVTLRCSPISGHKSVSWYQQVLGQGPQFIFQYYEKEERGRGNFPDRFSARQFPNYSSELNVNALLLGDSALYLCASSFGRASSYNEQFFGPGTRLTVL.